This is a list of T cell receptor beta chains from one sample in a study of blood T cell repertoires in COVID-19. This table comes from immunoSEQ multiplex PCR, and its TCRdb copy is limited to in-frame clones, with some not included. The sample includes some 350,000 clones, more than 75% of them seen just once. Material: peripheral blood. The receptors stem from a human donor in a cohort sampled during active COVID-19. The CDR3 runs from the conserved cysteine through the conserved F or W. D genes are given only for firm matches. Expanded clones get a size class; other rows say once, few or many, or leave the size out.

v_call	j_call	clone_size	d_call	cdr3_length	cdr3_aa	cdr3_nt
TRBV11-3	TRBJ2-3	-	-	15	CASSLDLDSEGTQYF	TGTGCCAGCAGCTTAGATTTGGACTCCGAGGGTACGCAGTATTTT
TRBV6-5	TRBJ2-7	-	TRBD1	14	CASSLGQGSHEQYF	TGTGCCAGCAGTCTAGGACAGGGGTCCCACGAGCAGTACTTC
TRBV5-1	TRBJ2-3	-	TRBD2	16	CASRTGTSRVTDTQYF	TGCGCCAGCAGAACCGGGACTAGCCGCGTGACAGATACGCAGTATTTT
TRBV28	TRBJ2-3	-	TRBD2	14	CASGRREETDTQYF	TGTGCCAGTGGGCGGCGGGAGGAAACAGATACGCAGTATTTT
TRBV28	TRBJ2-3	-	-	14	CASKLPGDPGTQYF	TGTGCCAGCAAGCTTCCGGGGGACCCGGGTACGCAGTATTTT
TRBV5-1	TRBJ2-5	many	-	14	CASSSQGSQETQYF	TGCGCCAGCAGCTCCCAGGGTTCCCAAGAGACCCAGTACTTC
TRBV9	TRBJ1-2	-	-	13	CASSVGRGYGYTF	TGTGCCAGCAGCGTAGGCAGGGGTTATGGCTACACCTTC
TRBV6-1	TRBJ2-1	-	TRBD2	17	CASSEGRLAGSYNEQFF	TGTGCCAGCAGTGAGGGGCGTCTAGCGGGGTCCTACAATGAGCAGTTCTTC
TRBV15	TRBJ2-3	-	TRBD1	15	CATSRGTGKPDTQYF	TGTGCCACCAGCAGAGGGACAGGAAAGCCAGATACGCAGTATTTT
TRBV3-1/TRBV3-2	TRBJ2-1	-	-	15	CASSPDRRTYNEQFF	TGTGCCAGCAGCCCCGACAGGCGAACCTACAATGAGCAGTTCTTC
TRBV3-1/TRBV3-2	TRBJ2-1	-	-	15	CASSQSREADREQFF	TGTGCCAGCAGCCAAAGTCGGGAAGCCGATAGGGAGCAGTTCTTC
TRBV21-1	TRBJ2-1	once	-	18	CASIEMGLFSGSYNEQFF	TGTGCCAGCATCGAAATGGGACTTTTTTCTGGGTCCTACAATGAGCAGTTCTTC
TRBV19	TRBJ1-2	-	-	13	CASSPTGTNGYTF	TGTGCCAGTAGTCCGACGGGAACCAATGGCTACACCTTC
TRBV6-2/TRBV6-3	TRBJ1-3	-	-	16	CASSYSYGQTGNTIYF	TGTGCCAGCAGTTACTCCTATGGTCAAACTGGAAACACCATATATTTT
TRBV7-3	TRBJ2-3	-	-	13	CASSPGGADTQYF	TGTGCCAGCAGCCCCGGAGGGGCAGATACGCAGTATTTT
TRBV6-5	TRBJ2-7	-	TRBD1	14	CASSYAQGAVEQYF	TGTGCCAGCAGTTATGCTCAGGGGGCGGTCGAGCAGTACTTC
TRBV6-1	TRBJ1-4	-	-	16	CASSEAQGRGNEKLFF	TGTGCCAGCAGTGAAGCGCAGGGGAGGGGGAATGAAAAACTGTTTTTT
TRBV18	TRBJ2-1	few	TRBD2	13	CASSPGSRGEQFF	TGTGCCAGCTCACCAGGATCGCGGGGGGAGCAGTTCTTC
TRBV3-1/TRBV3-2	TRBJ2-1	-	TRBD2	15	CASSQSSGGHNEQFF	TGTGCCAGCAGCCAGTCCAGCGGGGGCCACAATGAGCAGTTCTTC
TRBV4-2	TRBJ2-7	-	TRBD2	15	CASSPNSGSSYEQYF	TGTGCCAGCAGCCCCAATAGCGGGAGCAGCTACGAGCAGTACTTC
TRBV14	TRBJ1-1	-	TRBD1	13	CATSGQLNTEAFF	TGTGCCACCTCGGGACAGCTGAACACTGAAGCTTTCTTT
TRBV6-4	TRBJ2-1	-	TRBD2	15	CASSDLAGEVNEQFF	TGTGCCAGCAGCGACCTAGCGGGAGAGGTCAATGAGCAGTTCTTC
TRBV7-8	TRBJ2-7	-	TRBD2	22	CASSLGEDFWDSGRRTGYEQYF	TGTGCCAGCAGCTTAGGAGAGGACTTCTGGGATAGCGGGAGAAGGACGGGTTACGAGCAGTACTTC
TRBV5-5	TRBJ1-1	-	-	15	CASSVQGSGPLEAFF	TGTGCCAGCAGCGTTCAGGGTTCTGGGCCCCTTGAAGCTTTCTTT